This TCR beta chain was captured in a study of T cell responses to AZD1222 COVID-19 vaccine. Overall study: Second-dose intervals of approximately 4 or approximately 12 weeks were pooled.

Libraries were prepared by immunoSEQ multiplex PCR; TCRdb keeps only in-frame clonotypes and omits some of them. The profile shows approximately 160,000 clones, approximately 93% of them singletons. Only one count was recorded for this clone. Antigen specificity is unknown. Points from the study as a whole: Increases in Spike-specific TCR breadth and depth were seen after two AZD1222 doses. Females made up more of the donors, who were largely white British, and clonal diversity may have come out too low. Nearly half of spike-specific TCRs reportedly go after variant regions that carry no mutations.

The CDR3 runs to 16 residues. The V gene's germline CDR1 is MNHEY and CDR2 SVGAGI. The ends were cut back, 3 bases at V and 2 bases at J, with 13 bases in the middle. This chain joins TRBV6-5 and TRBJ2-2; the D call may be TRBD1 or TRBD2 (5 bases each). The sequenced sample was peripheral blood, obtained on day 0 of AZD1222 vaccination. The TCR comes from an adult in good health. The CDR3 sequence: CASSYVRGPNTGELFF. CDR3 DNA: TGTGCCAGCAGTTATGTGAGGGGCCCTAACACCGGGGAGCTGTTTTTT.